Below are 27 T cell receptor beta chains sequenced from a single sample in a study of CD8+ T cells in alopecia areata. The authors extracted RNA and reverse transcribed it into cDNA as the sequencing template. Some clones are missing from TCRdb's copy, which holds only in-frame ones; the method was immunoSEQ multiplex PCR. The sample consists of about 170,000 clones, roughly 58% of them appearing once. The treatment: oral pan-JAK inhibitor, 5-10 mg twice daily. The sample consisted of CD4+ T cells sorted from blood, taken between weeks 55 and 70, from a patient treated with tofacitinib. The receptors here all came from a human donor with alopecia areata.

The chain has TRBV12-2 and TRBJ2-5; the D call in the table, TRBD2, was not verified against the DNA. TRBV12-2 is assigned pseudogene status. This CDR3 contains 11 residues. Written as DNA, the CDR3 is TGTGCAAGTCGCCCGAGAGGTACCCAGTACTTC. Protein sequence: CASRPRGTQYF.

This chain links TRBV7-2 with TRBJ2-1; the D gene is possibly TRBD2 (6 bases). V lost 5 bases, J lost 0 bases, and 17 bases lay in between. The CDR3 contains 17 residues. CDR1 is SGHTA and CDR2 is FQGNSA in the germline V gene. The CDR3 sequence: CASSPGGAPSSYNEQFF. The CDR3 bases are TGTGCCAGCAGCCCCGGGGGAGCCCCGAGCTCCTACAATGAGCAGTTCTTC.

The chain employs TRBV13 and TRBJ2-7; a weak D match, TRBD1 (6 bases). There are 14 residues in the CDR3. V shed 2 bases and J shed 4 bases, with 12 bases lying between them. Looked up from germline, CDR1 is PRHDT and CDR2 is FYEKMQ (reference sequence). CDR3 loop: CASSLIGRGYEQYF. DNA for the CDR3: TGTGCCAGCAGCTTAATCGGCAGGGGTTACGAGCAGTACTTC.

With respect to this clone: Additional DNA sequences in this sample encode the identical CDR3. This chain uses TRBV20-1 with TRBJ2-5; D gene ambiguous. There are 10 residues in the CDR3. Germline V lookup: CDR1 DFQATT, CDR2 SNEGSKA (reference sequence). Trimming pared 6 bases from V and 2 bases from J, leaving 4 bases between. The CDR3 reads CSARQETQYF. CDR3 nucleotides: TGCAGTGCACGGCAAGAGACCCAGTACTTC.

V is TRBV4-2 and J is TRBJ1-2, with 9 bases lining up with TRBD1. After removal of 2 bases from V and 6 bases from J, the junction contained 7 bases not matched to a gene. The germline CDR1 and CDR2 sequences are LGHNA and YNFKEQ. This CDR3 spans 15 amino acids. CDR3 nucleotide sequence: TGTGCCAGCAGCCAACCGGGACAGGGTAGAGATGGCTACACCTTC. The encoded protein is CASSQPGQGRDGYTF.

CDR3 nucleotides: TGTGCCTTGCGAGACAGGGTGGGGGAGACCCAGTACTTC. It encodes CALRDRVGETQYF. The J gene is TRBJ2-5, the V gene TRBV30, with TRBD1 matching over 7 bases. J lost 5 bases, V lost 7 bases, and 10 bases had no gene match. The CDR3 contains 13 residues. The germline V gene has CDR1 GTSNPN and CDR2 SVGIG (reference sequence). Full variable domain (remainder filled in from reference TRBV30 and TRBJ2-5): SQTIHQWPATLVQPVGSPLSLECTVEGTSNPNLYWYRQAAGRGLQLLFYSVGIGQISSEVPQNLSASRPQDRQFILSSKKLLLSDSGFYLCALRDRVGETQYFGPGTRLLVL.

The chain is built from TRBV1 and TRBJ2-3; TRBD2 reflects the table's D call only, with no check against the DNA. TRBV1 has pseudogene status. The CDR3 loop spans 17 amino acids. DNA of the CDR3: TGCACCAGCAGCCAAGAGATAGCGGGGGGTAGGACAGATACGCAGTATTTT. Amino acid sequence: CTSSQEIAGGRTDTQYF.

This chain links TRBV30 with TRBJ1-2; D is unresolved. The germline V and J ends were trimmed by 5 bases and 4 bases, with 14 bases remaining between them. The CDR3 totals 13 residues. Germline V gene data show CDR1 as GTSNPN and CDR2 as SVGIG (reference sequence). The CDR3 DNA sequence: TGTGCCTGGTTGGGAGGGTCTGCCTATGGCTACACCTTC. The encoded protein is CAWLGGSAYGYTF. Supplemented by reference TRBV30 and TRBJ1-2, the full variable domain reads SQTIHQWPATLVQPVGSPLSLECTVEGTSNPNLYWYRQAAGRGLQLLFYSVGIGQISSEVPQNLSASRPQDRQFILSSKKLLLSDSGFYLCAWLGGSAYGYTFGSGTRLTVV.

The chain couples TRBV7-2 to TRBJ1-1, with 7 nucleotides matching TRBD1. From germline, CDR1 is SGHTA and CDR2 FQGNSA. Trimming removed 1 base from V and 6 bases from J; junction bases left unmatched: 11. The CDR3 is 16 residues long. DNA for the CDR3: TGTGCCAGCAGCTTAGAAGGGGCAGGGGGATTGGCTGAAGCTTTCTTT. Amino acid sequence: CASSLEGAGGLAEAFF.

This chain links TRBV25-1 with TRBJ2-7; TRBD1 aligns across 7 bases. Germline loops: CDR1 MGHDK, CDR2 SYGVNS. The CDR3 covers 13 residues. Trimming at V came to 8 bases and at J to 2 bases, leaving 6 bases not matched to a gene. For the CDR3, the DNA is TGTGCCAGCTCCGACAGGGACCCCTACGAGCAGTACTTC. This encodes CASSDRDPYEQYF.

The V gene is TRBV5-1, the J gene TRBJ2-7; 12 bases are a match to TRBD1. Germline values: CDR1 SGHRS, CDR2 YFSETQ. Trimming at V came to 0 bases and at J to 6 bases, leaving 4 bases not matched to a gene. The CDR3 is 15 residues long. CDR3: CASSLEGDRGLEQYF. CDR3 in DNA: TGCGCCAGCAGCTTGGAAGGGGACAGGGGGCTCGAGCAGTACTTC.

V gene TRBV7-9 combines with J gene TRBJ1-1, with D tentatively TRBD1 (6 bases). Trimming removed 5 bases from V and 6 bases from J, with 10 bases in between. Germline CDR1 is SEHNR and CDR2 is FQNEAQ (reference sequence). CDR3 length: 12 residues. The CDR3 sequence is CASSRQDSEAFF. In nucleotides, the CDR3 is TGTGCCAGCAGCCGACAGGACTCTGAAGCTTTCTTT.

The CDR3 reads CAISDSGRRNSPLHF. CDR3 DNA sequence: TGTGCCATCAGTGACTCGGGACGGAGGAATTCACCCCTCCACTTT. The chain is built from TRBV10-3 and TRBJ1-6, with a weak D call TRBD1 (5 bases). From germline, CDR1 is ENHRY and CDR2 SYGVKD. The CDR3 covers 15 residues. Trimming pared 3 bases from V and 7 bases from J, leaving 13 bases between.

The chain employs TRBV9 and TRBJ2-4; 7 nucleotides match TRBD1. CDR3 length: 15 residues. The V gene's germline CDR1 is SGDLS and CDR2 YYNGEE. V was pared by 3 bases and J by 6 bases, with 9 bases of the junction left unmatched. The chain's CDR3 is CASSEGAGPLNIQYF. DNA of the CDR3: TGTGCCAGCAGCGAGGGGGCAGGCCCTCTAAACATTCAGTACTTC.

This clone has more than one count but fewer than ten. The chain carries TRBV7-2 and TRBJ2-7, with 8 bases identical to TRBD1. V trimming: 1 base; J trimming: 7 bases; junction bases outside the gene matches: 3. Germline V gene lookup returns CDR1 SGHTA and CDR2 FQGNSA. The length of the CDR3 is 13 residues. The DNA for the CDR3 is TGTGCCAGCAGCTTAGGCAGGGGGCGGGAGCAGTACTTC. Translated: CASSLGRGREQYF.

This clone was picked up a small number of times. The chain links TRBV6-1 to TRBJ2-1; 8 nucleotides agree with TRBD2. This CDR3 is built from 15 residues. Per germline, CDR1 MNHNS and CDR2 SASEGT. V shed 0 bases and J 6 bases; nucleotides not matched to a gene: 4. CDR3 DNA sequence: TGTGCCAGCAGTGAAGCTAGCGGGGCCGGCAATGAGCAGTTCTTC. It specifies CASSEASGAGNEQFF.

The CDR3 DNA reads TGCAGCGTTGGGGACAGATATACGCAGTATTTT. Amino acid sequence: CSVGDRYTQYF. The chain has TRBV29-1 and TRBJ2-3, with 7 bases aligning to TRBD1. This CDR3 is built from 11 residues. Trimming at V came to 4 bases and at J to 7 bases, leaving 2 bases not matched to a gene. CDR1 is SQVTM and CDR2 is ANQGSEA in the germline V gene.

J is TRBJ2-3 and V is TRBV15; tentative D call: TRBD2 (7 bases). Trimming cost V 1 base and J 6 bases, with 14 bases left between them. Per the germline V gene, CDR1 is LNHNV and CDR2 is YYDKDF (reference sequence). CDR3 length equals 15 residues. The CDR3 protein is CATSRVQGGGDTQYF. For the CDR3, the DNA is TGTGCCACCAGCAGAGTTCAGGGAGGGGGGGATACGCAGTATTTT.

This rearrangement joins TRBV7-2 to TRBJ2-7; a possible D gene is TRBD1 (5 bases). CDR1 and CDR2 (germline): SGHTA, FQGNSA. This CDR3 is built from 15 residues. V lost 1 base and J lost 4, with 14 bases in between. CDR3 region: CASSLEVQVGYEQYF. The CDR3, as DNA: TGTGCCAGCAGCTTAGAGGTACAGGTCGGTTACGAGCAGTACTTC.

The chain combines TRBV29-1 with TRBJ1-1; D possibly corresponds to TRBD1 (5 bases). Per germline, CDR1 SQVTM and CDR2 ANQGSEA. Trimming shortened V by 7 bases and J by 1 base, and 13 bases separated the two germline ends. This CDR3 region has 13 residues. The CDR3 reads CSATRQQNTEAFF. In DNA, the CDR3 is TGCAGCGCCACCCGACAGCAGAACACTGAAGCTTTCTTT. Looking up the rest from reference TRBV29-1 and TRBJ1-1 gives the full variable domain: SAVISQKPSRDICQRGTSLTIQCQVDSQVTMMFWYRQQPGQSLTLIATANQGSEATYESGFVIDKFPISRPNLTFSTLTVSNMSPEDSSIYLCSATRQQNTEAFFGQGTRLTVV.

DNA for the CDR3: TGCGCCAGCATAGTCACGGGCTACACCTTC. Amino acids: CASIVTGYTF. The chain is built from TRBV10-1 and TRBJ1-2; D gene uncertain. This CDR3 is built from 10 residues. Trimming shortened V by 7 bases and J by 8 bases, and 8 bases separated the two germline ends. Per the germline V gene, CDR1 is WNHNN and CDR2 is SYGVQD (reference sequence).

The genes are TRBV30 and TRBJ1-2; no reliable D call. The CDR3 is made up of 13 amino acids. Trimming cost V 1 base and J 6 bases, with 12 bases left between them. From germline, CDR1 is GTSNPN and CDR2 SVGIG (reference sequence). CDR3 protein: CAWSGQRVHGYTF. DNA of the CDR3: TGTGCCTGGAGTGGGCAGAGAGTGCATGGCTACACCTTC.

The rearrangement joins TRBV6-1 to TRBJ2-5; D is undetermined. Trimming took off 11 bases at V and 4 bases at J, with 17 bases between the two ends. CDR1 is MNHNS, CDR2 SASEGT, per germline. The CDR3 covers 13 residues. The CDR3 DNA reads TGTGCCGGCTCACCTTCGCCCGGAGAGACCCAGTACTTC. It translates to CAGSPSPGETQYF.

The chain uses TRBV7-2 and TRBJ2-7, with 8 bases identical to TRBD2. Trimming took 1 base from V and 2 from J; bases not matched to a gene: 4. The CDR3 totals 15 residues. Germline loops: CDR1 SGHTA, CDR2 FQGNSA. CDR3 in amino acids: CASSLGRGDTYEQYF. The CDR3 nucleotides read TGTGCCAGCAGCTTAGGGCGGGGGGATACCTACGAGCAGTACTTC.

The chain employs TRBV6-1 and TRBJ2-7; 9 bases fit TRBD1. CDR1 is MNHNS and CDR2 is SASEGT in the germline V gene. Trimming took 7 bases from V and 3 from J; bases not matched to a gene: 7. The CDR3 consists of 14 residues. CDR3 in amino acids: CASNVDRGNYEQYF. CDR3 sequence (DNA): TGTGCCAGCAACGTTGACAGGGGGAACTACGAGCAGTACTTC.

This rearrangement joins TRBV5-6 to TRBJ1-2; 7 nucleotides line up with TRBD1. After removal of 3 bases from V and 4 bases from J, the junction contained 9 bases not matched to a gene. This CDR3 comprises 15 residues. Germline V gene lookup returns CDR1 SGHDT and CDR2 YYEEEE. The CDR3 spells CASSSRDRSFYGYTF. The CDR3 DNA sequence: TGTGCCAGCAGCTCCCGGGACAGAAGCTTCTATGGCTACACCTTC.

This clone was counted a few times. This chain joins TRBV5-1 and TRBJ2-7; TRBD1 matches 10 bases. The V gene end was trimmed by 0 bases and the J gene end by 5 bases; junction bases not matched to a gene: 2. Germline CDR1 reads SGHRS; CDR2 reads YFSETQ. The CDR3 has 14 residues. The CDR3 loop is CASSLGDRGHEQYF. DNA for the CDR3: TGCGCCAGCAGCTTGGGGGACAGGGGCCACGAGCAGTACTTC.